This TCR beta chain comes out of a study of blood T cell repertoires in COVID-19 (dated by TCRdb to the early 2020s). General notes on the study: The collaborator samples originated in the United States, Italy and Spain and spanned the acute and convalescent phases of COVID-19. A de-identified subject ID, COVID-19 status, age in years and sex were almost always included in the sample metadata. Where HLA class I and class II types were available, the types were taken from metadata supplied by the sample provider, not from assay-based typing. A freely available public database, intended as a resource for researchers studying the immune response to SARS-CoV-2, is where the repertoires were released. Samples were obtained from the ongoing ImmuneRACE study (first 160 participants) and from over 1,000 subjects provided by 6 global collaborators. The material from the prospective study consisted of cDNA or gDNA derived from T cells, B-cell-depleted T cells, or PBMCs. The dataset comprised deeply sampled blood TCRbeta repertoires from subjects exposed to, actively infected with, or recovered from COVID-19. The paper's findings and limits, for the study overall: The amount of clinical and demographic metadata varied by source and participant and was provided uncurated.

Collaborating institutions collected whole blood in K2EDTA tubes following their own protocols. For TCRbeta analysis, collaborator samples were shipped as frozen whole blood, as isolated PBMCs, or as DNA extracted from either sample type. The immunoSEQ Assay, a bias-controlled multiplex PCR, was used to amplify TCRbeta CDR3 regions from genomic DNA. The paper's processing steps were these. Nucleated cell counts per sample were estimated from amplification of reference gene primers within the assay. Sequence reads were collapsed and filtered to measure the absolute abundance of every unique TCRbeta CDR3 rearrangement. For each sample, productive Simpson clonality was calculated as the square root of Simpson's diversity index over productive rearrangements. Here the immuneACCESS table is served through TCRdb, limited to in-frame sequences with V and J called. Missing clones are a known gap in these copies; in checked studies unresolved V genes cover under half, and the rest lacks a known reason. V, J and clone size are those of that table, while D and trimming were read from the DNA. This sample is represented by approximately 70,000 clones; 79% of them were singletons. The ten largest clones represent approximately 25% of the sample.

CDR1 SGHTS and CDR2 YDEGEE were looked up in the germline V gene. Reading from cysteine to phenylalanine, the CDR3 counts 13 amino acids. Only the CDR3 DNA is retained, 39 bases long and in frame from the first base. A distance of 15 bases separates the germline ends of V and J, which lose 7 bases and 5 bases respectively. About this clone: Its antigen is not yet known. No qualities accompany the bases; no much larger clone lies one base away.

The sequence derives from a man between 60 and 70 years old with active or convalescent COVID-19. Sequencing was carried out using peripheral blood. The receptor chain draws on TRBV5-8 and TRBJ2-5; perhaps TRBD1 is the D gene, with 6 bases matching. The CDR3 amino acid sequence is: CASARGGWETQYF. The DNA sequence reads TGTGCCAGCGCGCGAGGGGGTTGGGAGACCCAGTACTTC.